The 4 T cell receptor beta chains in this list originate from one sample, sequenced in a study of shared clonotypes between healthy human individuals. Data came from immunoSEQ multiplex PCR; TCRdb stores just in-frame clones and leaves some out. The sample has roughly 1,100,000 clones; about 75% are singletons. The sequencing sample was made of memory CD4+ T cells sorted from blood. As to subset: CD45RA-negative fraction. All receptors come from a man aged 18 to 29 in good health.

The table lists this clone with a few counts. The V call is TRBV2, the J call TRBJ1-5; 10 bases align to TRBD1. CDR1 is SNHLY and CDR2 is FYNNEI in the germline V gene. This CDR3 spans 12 amino acids. V lost 10 bases to trimming and J lost 6 bases; unmatched junction nucleotides: 3. CDR3 amino acids: CATGTGAQPQHF. CDR3 sequence (DNA): TGTGCCACAGGGACAGGGGCTCAGCCCCAGCATTTT.

The chain joins TRBV7-2 to TRBJ2-1, with 9 positions matching TRBD2. Germline loops: CDR1 SGHTA, CDR2 FQGNSA. The CDR3 runs 15 residues. V lost 6 bases, J lost 3 bases, and 6 bases stayed unmatched. CDR3 in DNA: TGTGCCAGCAGACCCATAGCGGGAGTCTACAATGAGCAGTTCTTC. This encodes CASRPIAGVYNEQFF.

The chain carries TRBV18 and TRBJ2-7; the D gene is possibly TRBD2 (5 bases). Germline V gene sequence: CDR1 KGHSH, CDR2 LQKENI. V was pared by 8 bases and J by 3 bases, with 8 bases between. The CDR3 is 11 residues long. In nucleotides, the CDR3 is TGTGCCAGCCAGGCGGGCTACGAGCAGTACTTC. This translates into CASQAGYEQYF.

The chain recombines TRBV19 with TRBJ1-2; TRBD1 matches 7 bases. This CDR3 is built from 14 residues. Germline CDR1 is LNHDA and CDR2 is SQIVND (reference sequence). Losses at the gene ends were 7 bases for V and 0 bases for J; bases not matched to a gene: 5. The CDR3 here is CASTQGTANYGYTF. In DNA, the CDR3 is TGTGCCAGTACACAGGGGACCGCTAACTATGGCTACACCTTC. Full variable domain (rest looked up from reference TRBV19 and TRBJ1-2): DGGITQSPKYLFRKEGQNVTLSCEQNLNHDAMYWYRQDPGQGLRLIYYSQIVNDFQKGDIAEGYSVSREKKESFPLTVTSAQKNPTAFYLCASTQGTANYGYTFGSGTRLTVV.